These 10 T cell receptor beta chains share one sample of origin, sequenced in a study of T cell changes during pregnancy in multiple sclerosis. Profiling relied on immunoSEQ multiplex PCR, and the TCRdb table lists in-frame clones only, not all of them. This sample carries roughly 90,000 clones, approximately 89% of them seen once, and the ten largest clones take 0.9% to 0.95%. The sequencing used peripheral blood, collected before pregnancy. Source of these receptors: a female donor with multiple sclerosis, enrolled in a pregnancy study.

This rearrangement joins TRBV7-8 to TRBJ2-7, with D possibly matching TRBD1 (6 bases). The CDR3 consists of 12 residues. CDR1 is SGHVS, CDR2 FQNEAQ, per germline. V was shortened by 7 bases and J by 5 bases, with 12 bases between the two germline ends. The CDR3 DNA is TGTGCCAGCAAAGGGCAGGGGAACGAGCAGTACTTC. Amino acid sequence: CASKGQGNEQYF.

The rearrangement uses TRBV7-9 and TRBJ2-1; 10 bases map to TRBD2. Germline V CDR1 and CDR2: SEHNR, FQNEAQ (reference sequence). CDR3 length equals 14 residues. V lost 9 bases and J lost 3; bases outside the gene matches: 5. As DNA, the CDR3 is TGTGCCAGTGAGCGGGGGGGCCGCTACAATGAGCAGTTCTTC. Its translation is CASERGGRYNEQFF.

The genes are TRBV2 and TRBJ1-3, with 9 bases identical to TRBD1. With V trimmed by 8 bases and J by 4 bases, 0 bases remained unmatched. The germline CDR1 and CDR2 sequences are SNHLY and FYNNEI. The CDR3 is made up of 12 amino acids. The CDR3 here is CASGTGGNTIYF. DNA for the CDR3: TGTGCCAGCGGGACAGGGGGAAACACCATATATTTT.

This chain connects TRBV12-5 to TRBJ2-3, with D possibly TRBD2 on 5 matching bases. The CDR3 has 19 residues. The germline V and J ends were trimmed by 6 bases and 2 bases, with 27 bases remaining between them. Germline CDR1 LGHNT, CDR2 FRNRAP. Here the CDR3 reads CASGSPRTDPAGYTDTQYF. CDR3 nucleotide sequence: TGTGCTAGTGGCTCCCCGAGGACTGACCCGGCTGGATACACAGATACGCAGTATTTT.

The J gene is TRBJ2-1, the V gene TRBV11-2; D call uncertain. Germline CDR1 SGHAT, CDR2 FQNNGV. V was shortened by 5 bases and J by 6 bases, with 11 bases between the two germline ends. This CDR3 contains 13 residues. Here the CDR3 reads CASSLSTVNEQFF. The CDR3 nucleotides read TGTGCCAGCAGCCTCTCTACGGTCAATGAGCAGTTCTTC.

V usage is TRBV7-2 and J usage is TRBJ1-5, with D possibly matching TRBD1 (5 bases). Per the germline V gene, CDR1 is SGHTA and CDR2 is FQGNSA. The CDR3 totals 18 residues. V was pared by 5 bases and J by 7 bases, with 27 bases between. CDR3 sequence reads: CASSPDRGRLSKGQPQHF. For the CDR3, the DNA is TGTGCCAGCAGCCCCGACCGTGGCAGGCTCTCGAAGGGGCAGCCCCAGCATTTT. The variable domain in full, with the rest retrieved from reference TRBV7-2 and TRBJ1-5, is GAGVSQSPSNKVTEKGKDVELRCDPISGHTALYWYRQSLGQGLEFLIYFQGNSAPDKSGLPSDRFSAERTGGSVSTLTIQRTQQEDSAVYLCASSPDRGRLSKGQPQHFGDGTRLSIL.

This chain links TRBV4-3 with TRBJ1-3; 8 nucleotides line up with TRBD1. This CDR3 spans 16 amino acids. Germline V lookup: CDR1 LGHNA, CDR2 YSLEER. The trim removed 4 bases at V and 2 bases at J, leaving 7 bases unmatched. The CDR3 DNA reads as TGCGCCAGCAGCCCCCTGAAGGACAGGGCTGGAAACACCATATATTTT. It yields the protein CASSPLKDRAGNTIYF.

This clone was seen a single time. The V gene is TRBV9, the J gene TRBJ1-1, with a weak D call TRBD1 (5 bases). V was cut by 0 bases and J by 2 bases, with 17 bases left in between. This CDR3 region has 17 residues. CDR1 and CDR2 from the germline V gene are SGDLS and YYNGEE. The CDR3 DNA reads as TGTGCCAGCAGCGTAGTGGGGTCGGGGGAGCATAACACTGAAGCTTTCTTT. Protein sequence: CASSVVGSGEHNTEAFF.

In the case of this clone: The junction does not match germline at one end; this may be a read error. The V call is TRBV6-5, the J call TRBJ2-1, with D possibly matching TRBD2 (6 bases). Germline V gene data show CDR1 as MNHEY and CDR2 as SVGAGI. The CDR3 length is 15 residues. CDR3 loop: CVSSYEASEYNEQFF. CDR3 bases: TGTGTCAGCAGTTACGAGGCTAGCGAATACAATGAGCAGTTCTTC.

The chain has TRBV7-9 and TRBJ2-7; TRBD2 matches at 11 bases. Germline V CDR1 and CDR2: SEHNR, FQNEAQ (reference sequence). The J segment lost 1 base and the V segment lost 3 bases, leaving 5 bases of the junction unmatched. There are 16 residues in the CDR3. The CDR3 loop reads CASSFGRLAGSYEQYF. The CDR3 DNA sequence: TGTGCCAGCAGCTTCGGTAGACTAGCGGGATCCTACGAGCAGTACTTC.